The present T cell receptor (beta chain) was sequenced within a study of CD8+ T cells in alopecia areata. On the study more broadly: Tofacitinib ran for 6 to 18 months before 6 months off drug.

The study, taken as a whole, reports: Among the 100 top clones, expanded CD8+ clones, like scalp clonality, were significantly decreased by tofacitinib. Alopecia totalis/universalis scalp especially showed more expanded CD8+ clones than normal scalp. TCRs were shared less clearly across patients than in mice, possibly for HLA-related reasons.

With regard to this clone: Its target is unknown.

CDR3 size: 13 residues. V lost 4 bases to trimming and J lost 2 bases, with 8 bases between them. Germline-derived CDR1 and CDR2 are KGHSH and LQKENI. Treatment: oral pan-JAK inhibitor, 5-10 mg twice daily. Sequencing relied on a cDNA template that was reverse transcribed from extracted RNA. Assay used: immunoSEQ multiplex PCR; TCRdb lists only in-frame clones, some missing. The sample has approximately 180,000 clones; more than 50% are singletons. This specimen was CD4+ T cells sorted from blood, taken at week 24, from a patient treated with tofacitinib. The gene calls are TRBV18 and TRBJ2-5; D call uncertain. The TCR was taken from a human donor with alopecia areata. CDR3: CASSLTVQETQYF. CDR3 coding DNA: TGTGCCAGCTCACTAACAGTACAAGAGACCCAGTACTTC.